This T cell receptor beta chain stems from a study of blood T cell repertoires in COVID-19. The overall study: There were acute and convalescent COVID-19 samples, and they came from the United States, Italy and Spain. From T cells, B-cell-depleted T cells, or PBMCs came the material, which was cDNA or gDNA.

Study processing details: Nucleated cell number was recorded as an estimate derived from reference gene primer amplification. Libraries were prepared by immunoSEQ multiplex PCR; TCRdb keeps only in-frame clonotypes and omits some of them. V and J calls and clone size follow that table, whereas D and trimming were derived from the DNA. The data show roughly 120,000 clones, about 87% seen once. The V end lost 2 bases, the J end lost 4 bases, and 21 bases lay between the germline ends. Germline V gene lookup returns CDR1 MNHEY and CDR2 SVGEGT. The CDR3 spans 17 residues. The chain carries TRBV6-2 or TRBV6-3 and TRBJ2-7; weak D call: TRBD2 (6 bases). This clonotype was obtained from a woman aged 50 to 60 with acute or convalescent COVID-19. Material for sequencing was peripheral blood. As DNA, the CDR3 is TGTGCCAGCAGTTACCAACCCGGGACTCCCCCCCCTTACGAGCAGTACTTC. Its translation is CASSYQPGTPPPYEQYF.